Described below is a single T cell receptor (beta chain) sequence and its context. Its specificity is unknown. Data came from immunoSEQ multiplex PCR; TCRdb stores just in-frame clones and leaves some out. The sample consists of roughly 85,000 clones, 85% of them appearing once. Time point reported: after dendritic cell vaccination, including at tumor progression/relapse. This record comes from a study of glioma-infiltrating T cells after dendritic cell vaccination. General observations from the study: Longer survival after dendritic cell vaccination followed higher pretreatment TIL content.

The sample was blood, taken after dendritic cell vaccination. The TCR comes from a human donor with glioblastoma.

This CDR3 is CASSQVLASQETQYF. In nucleotides, the CDR3 is TGCGCCAGCAGCCAAGTACTAGCGTCTCAAGAGACCCAGTACTTC. This chain links TRBV4-1 with TRBJ2-5, with 7 bases fitting TRBD2. Germline CDR1 and CDR2: MGHRA and YSYEKL. V dropped 1 base and J dropped 2; count of bases not matched to a gene: 4. The CDR3 contains 15 residues.